The sequence of this T cell receptor (beta chain) was determined in a study of somatic mutations in cytotoxic T cells in rheumatoid arthritis. Findings and caveats of the study: About an eighth of the roughly 60 patients had a largest CD8+ clone above 20% of CD8+ cells. In the expanded CD8+ clones, the antigen targets remained unknown. CD8+ T-cell clonality showed no significant difference between rheumatoid arthritis patients and age-matched healthy controls.

In the source study's methods: Some patient CD8+ clones were larger than 1%, and these rarely matched published virus-specific TCRB sequences. Data came from immunoSEQ multiplex PCR; TCRdb stores just in-frame clones and leaves some out. V, J and clone size reflect that table, while D and trimming were determined from the DNA. The sample has around 20,000 clones; around four fifths are singletons. In its sample, this clone was seen once. Its specificity is unknown. The CDR3 runs to 15 residues. The V gene's germline CDR1 is SGHVS and CDR2 FNYEAQ. The trim removed 5 bases at V and 2 bases at J, leaving 2 bases unmatched.

V and J are TRBV7-6 and TRBJ2-1; TRBD2 agrees at 11 bases. Sequenced sample: CD8+ T cells sorted from blood. The receptor's source is an adult with rheumatoid arthritis. CDR3: CASSPTSGTYNEQFF. In DNA form, the CDR3 reads TGTGCCAGCAGCCCGACTAGCGGGACCTACAATGAGCAGTTCTTC.